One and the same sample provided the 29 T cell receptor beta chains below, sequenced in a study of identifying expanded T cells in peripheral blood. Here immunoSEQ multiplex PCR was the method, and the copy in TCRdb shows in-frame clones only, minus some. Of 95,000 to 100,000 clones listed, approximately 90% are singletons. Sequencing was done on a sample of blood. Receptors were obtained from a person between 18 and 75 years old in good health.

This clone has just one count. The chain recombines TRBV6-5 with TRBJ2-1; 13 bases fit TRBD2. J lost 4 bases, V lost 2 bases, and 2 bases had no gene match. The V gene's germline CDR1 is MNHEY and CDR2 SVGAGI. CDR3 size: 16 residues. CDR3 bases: TGTGCCAGCAGTTACCAACTAGCGGGGGGGTACAATGAGCAGTTCTTC. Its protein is CASSYQLAGGYNEQFF.

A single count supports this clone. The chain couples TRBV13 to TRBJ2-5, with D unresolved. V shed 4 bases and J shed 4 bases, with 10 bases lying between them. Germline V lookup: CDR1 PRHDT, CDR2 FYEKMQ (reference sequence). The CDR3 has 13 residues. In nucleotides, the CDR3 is TGTGCCAGCAGCTACATCTCGGGAGAGACCCAGTACTTC. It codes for CASSYISGETQYF. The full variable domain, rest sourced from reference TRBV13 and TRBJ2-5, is AAGVIQSPRHLIKEKRETATLKCYPIPRHDTVYWYQQGPGQDPQFLISFYEKMQSDKGSIPDRFSAQQFSDYHSELNMSSLELGDSALYFCASSYISGETQYFGPGTRLLVL.

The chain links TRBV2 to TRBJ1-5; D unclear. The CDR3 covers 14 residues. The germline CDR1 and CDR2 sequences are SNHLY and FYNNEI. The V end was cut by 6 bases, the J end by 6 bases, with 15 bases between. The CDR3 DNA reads TGTGCCAGCAGGGAGCTATACTCAGGTCAGCCCCAGCATTTT. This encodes CASRELYSGQPQHF.

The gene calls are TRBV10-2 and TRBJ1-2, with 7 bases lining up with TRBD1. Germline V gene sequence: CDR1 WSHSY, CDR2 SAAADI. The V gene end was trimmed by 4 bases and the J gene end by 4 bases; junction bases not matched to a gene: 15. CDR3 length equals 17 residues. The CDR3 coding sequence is TGCGCCAGCAGTGGAGAAACTCGGGACAGACATTTCTATGGCTACACCTTC. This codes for CASSGETRDRHFYGYTF.

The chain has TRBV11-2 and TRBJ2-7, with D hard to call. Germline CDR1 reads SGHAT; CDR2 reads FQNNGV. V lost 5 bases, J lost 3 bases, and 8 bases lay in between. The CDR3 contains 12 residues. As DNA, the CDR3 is TGTGCCAGCAGCCCCGGTGGCTACGAGCAGTACTTC. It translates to CASSPGGYEQYF.

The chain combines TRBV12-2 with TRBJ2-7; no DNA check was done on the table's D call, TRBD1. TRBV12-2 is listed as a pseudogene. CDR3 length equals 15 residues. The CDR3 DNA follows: TGTGCAAGTCGCTTAGCAGACAGGGGTTCCTACGAGCAGTACTTC. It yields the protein CASRLADRGSYEQYF.

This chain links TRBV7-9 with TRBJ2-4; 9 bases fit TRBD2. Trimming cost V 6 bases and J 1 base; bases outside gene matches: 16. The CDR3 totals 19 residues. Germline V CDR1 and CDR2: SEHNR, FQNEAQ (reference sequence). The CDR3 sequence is CASSYIRRASGGAKNIQYF. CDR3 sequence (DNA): TGTGCCAGCAGTTACATCCGTCGGGCCAGCGGGGGGGCCAAAAACATTCAGTACTTC.

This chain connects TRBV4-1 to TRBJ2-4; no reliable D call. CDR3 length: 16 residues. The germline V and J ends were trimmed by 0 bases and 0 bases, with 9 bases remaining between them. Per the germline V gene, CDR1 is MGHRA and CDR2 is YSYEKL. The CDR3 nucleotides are TGCGCCAGCAGCCAAGAGGGCTCCGGAGCCAAAAACATTCAGTACTTC. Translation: CASSQEGSGAKNIQYF.

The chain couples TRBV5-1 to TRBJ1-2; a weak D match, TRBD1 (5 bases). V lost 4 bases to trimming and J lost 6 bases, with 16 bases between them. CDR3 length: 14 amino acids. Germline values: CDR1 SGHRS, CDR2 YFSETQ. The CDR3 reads CASSRSTAGNGYTF. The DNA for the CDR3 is TGCGCCAGCAGCCGATCTACCGCAGGGAATGGCTACACCTTC. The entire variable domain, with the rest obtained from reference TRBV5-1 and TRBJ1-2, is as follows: KAGVTQTPRYLIKTRGQQVTLSCSPISGHRSVSWYQQTPGQGLQFLFEYFSETQRNKGNFPGRFSGRQFSNSRSEMNVSTLELGDSALYLCASSRSTAGNGYTFGSGTRLTVV.

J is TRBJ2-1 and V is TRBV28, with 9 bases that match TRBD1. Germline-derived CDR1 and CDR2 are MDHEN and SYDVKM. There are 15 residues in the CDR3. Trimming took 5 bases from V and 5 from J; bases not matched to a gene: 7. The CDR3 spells CASSPTGGPDNEQFF. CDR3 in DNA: TGTGCCAGCAGTCCAACAGGGGGCCCAGACAATGAGCAGTTCTTC.

This chain's CDR3 is CASRDLVNTEAFF. DNA of the CDR3: TGTGCCAGCAGGGATCTAGTGAACACTGAAGCTTTCTTT. The V call is TRBV27, the J call TRBJ1-1, with D hard to call. In germline, CDR1 is MNHEY, CDR2 SMNVEV (reference sequence). V dropped 6 bases and J dropped 0 bases, with 8 bases sitting between them. The CDR3 consists of 13 residues.

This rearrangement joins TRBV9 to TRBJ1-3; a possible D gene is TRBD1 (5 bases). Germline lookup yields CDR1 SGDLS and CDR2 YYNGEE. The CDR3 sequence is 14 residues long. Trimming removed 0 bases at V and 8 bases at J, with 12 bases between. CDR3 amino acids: CASSVEISQDTIYF. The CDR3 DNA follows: TGTGCCAGCAGCGTAGAGATATCACAGGACACCATATATTTT.

In DNA, the CDR3 is TGTGCCAGCAGCCCTCACCGGGGCCTTACCTACGAGCAGTACTTC. Translation: CASSPHRGLTYEQYF. V usage is TRBV9 and J usage is TRBJ2-7; D is possibly TRBD1 or TRBD2 (5 bases each). With 4 bases removed from V and 2 bases from J, the gap between germline ends came to 16 bases. Germline V lookup: CDR1 SGDLS, CDR2 YYNGEE. The CDR3 is 15 amino acids. The entire variable domain, with the rest obtained from reference TRBV9 and TRBJ2-7, is as follows: DSGVTQTPKHLITATGQRVTLRCSPRSGDLSVYWYQQSLDQGLQFLIQYYNGEERAKGNILERFSAQQFPDLHSELNLSSLELGDSALYFCASSPHRGLTYEQYFGPGTRLTVT.

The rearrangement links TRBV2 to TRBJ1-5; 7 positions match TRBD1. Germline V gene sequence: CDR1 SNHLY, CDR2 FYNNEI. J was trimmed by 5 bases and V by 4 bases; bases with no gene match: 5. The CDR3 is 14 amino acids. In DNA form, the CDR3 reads TGTGCCAGCAGTGCATACAGGGGAGATCAGCCCCAGCATTTT. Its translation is CASSAYRGDQPQHF.

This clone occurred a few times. As DNA, the CDR3 is TGTGCCAGCAGACAACCGGGTTCGAGAAACACCATATATTTT. It specifies CASRQPGSRNTIYF. This chain joins TRBV28 and TRBJ1-3; D is uncertain. The ends were cut back, 6 bases at V and 5 bases at J, with 14 bases in the middle. CDR1 and CDR2 from the germline V gene are MDHEN and SYDVKM. This CDR3 is built from 14 residues. The full variable domain, rest sourced from reference TRBV28 and TRBJ1-3, is DVKVTQSSRYLVKRTGEKVFLECVQDMDHENMFWYRQDPGLGLRLIYFSYDVKMKEKGDIPEGYSVSREKKERFSLILESASTNQTSMYLCASRQPGSRNTIYFGEGSWLTVV.

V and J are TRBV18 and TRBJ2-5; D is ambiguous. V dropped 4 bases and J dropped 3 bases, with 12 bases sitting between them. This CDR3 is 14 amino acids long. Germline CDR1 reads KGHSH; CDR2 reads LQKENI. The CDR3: CASSLYDTEETQYF. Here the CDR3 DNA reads TGTGCCAGCTCACTATACGACACAGAAGAGACCCAGTACTTC.

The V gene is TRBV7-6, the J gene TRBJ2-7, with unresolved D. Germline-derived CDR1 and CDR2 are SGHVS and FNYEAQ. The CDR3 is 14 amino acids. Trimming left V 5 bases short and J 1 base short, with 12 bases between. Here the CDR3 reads CASSPLIGSYEQYF. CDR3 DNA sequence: TGTGCCAGCAGCCCCCTCATAGGGTCCTACGAGCAGTACTTC. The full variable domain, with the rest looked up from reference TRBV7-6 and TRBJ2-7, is GAGVSQSPRYKVTKRGQDVALRCDPISGHVSLYWYRQALGQGPEFLTYFNYEAQQDKSGLPNDRFSAERPEGSISTLTIQRTEQRDSAMYRCASSPLIGSYEQYFGPGTRLTVT.

Here the CDR3 reads CASRLASSYEQYF. The CDR3 DNA is TGTGCCAGCCGACTTGCGAGCTCCTACGAGCAGTACTTC. This rearrangement joins TRBV27 to TRBJ2-7; D unresolved. The CDR3 covers 13 residues. CDR1 MNHEY and CDR2 SMNVEV come from the germline V gene (reference sequence). Trimming took off 8 bases at V and 0 bases at J, with 11 bases between the two ends.

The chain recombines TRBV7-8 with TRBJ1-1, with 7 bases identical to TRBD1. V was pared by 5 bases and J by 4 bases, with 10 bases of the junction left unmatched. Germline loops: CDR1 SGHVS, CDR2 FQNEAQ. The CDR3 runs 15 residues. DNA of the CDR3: TGTGCCAGCAGCCAACCCAGGGGGTTAGGCACTGAAGCTTTCTTT. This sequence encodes CASSQPRGLGTEAFF.

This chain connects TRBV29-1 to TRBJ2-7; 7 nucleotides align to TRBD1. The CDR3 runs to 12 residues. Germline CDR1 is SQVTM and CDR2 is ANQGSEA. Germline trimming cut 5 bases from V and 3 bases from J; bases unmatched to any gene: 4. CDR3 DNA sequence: TGCAGCGTTCGTTGGGACAGCTACGAGCAGTACTTC. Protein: CSVRWDSYEQYF.

DNA for the CDR3: TGTGCCAGCAGTGCGGACAGGTCCGTCGACATTCAGTACTTC. Translation gives CASSADRSVDIQYF. This rearrangement joins TRBV2 to TRBJ2-4; TRBD1 matches at 7 bases. The CDR3 extends over 14 amino acids. Germline V CDR1 and CDR2: SNHLY, FYNNEI. Trimming at V came to 4 bases and at J to 8 bases, leaving 8 bases not matched to a gene.

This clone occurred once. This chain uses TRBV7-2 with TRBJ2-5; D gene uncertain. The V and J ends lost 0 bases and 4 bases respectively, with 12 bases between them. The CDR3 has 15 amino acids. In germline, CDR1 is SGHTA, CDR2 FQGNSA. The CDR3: CASSLASTRRETQYF. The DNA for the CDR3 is TGTGCCAGCAGCTTAGCCAGTACCCGGAGAGAGACCCAGTACTTC.

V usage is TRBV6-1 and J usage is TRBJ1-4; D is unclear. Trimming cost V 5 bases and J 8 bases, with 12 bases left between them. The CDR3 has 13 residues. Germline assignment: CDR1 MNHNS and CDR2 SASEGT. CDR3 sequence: CASSSDRKEKLFF. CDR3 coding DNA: TGTGCCAGCAGTTCAGACCGGAAGGAAAAACTGTTTTTT.

CDR3 nucleotide sequence: TGCGCCAGCAGCCAAGGAAGGACAGGGGGTAGAGAGCAGTACTTC. Translated: CASSQGRTGGREQYF. The chain links TRBV4-3 to TRBJ2-7, with 10 bases fitting TRBD1. The CDR3 runs to 15 residues. J lost 7 bases, V lost 1 base, and 7 bases had no gene match. Germline V gene sequence: CDR1 LGHNA, CDR2 YSLEER.

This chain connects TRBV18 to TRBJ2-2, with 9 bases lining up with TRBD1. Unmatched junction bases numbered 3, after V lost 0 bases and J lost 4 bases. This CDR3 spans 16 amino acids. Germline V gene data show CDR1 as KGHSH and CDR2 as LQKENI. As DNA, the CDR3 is TGTGCCAGCTCACCACCTGGACAGGGGCCCACCGGGGAGCTGTTTTTT. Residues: CASSPPGQGPTGELFF.

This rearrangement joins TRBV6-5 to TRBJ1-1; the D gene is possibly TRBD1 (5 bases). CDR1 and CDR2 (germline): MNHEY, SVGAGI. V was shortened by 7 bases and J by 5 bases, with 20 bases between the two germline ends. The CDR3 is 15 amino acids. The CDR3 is CASTEALGTLTEAFF. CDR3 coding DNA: TGTGCCAGCACCGAGGCATTGGGGACGTTAACTGAAGCTTTCTTT.

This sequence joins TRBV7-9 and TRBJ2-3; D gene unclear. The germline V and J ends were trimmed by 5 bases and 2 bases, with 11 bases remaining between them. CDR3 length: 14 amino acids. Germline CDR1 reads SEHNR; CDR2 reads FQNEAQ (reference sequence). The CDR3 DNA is TGTGCCAGCAGCCTAAGTATGCTCACAGATACGCAGTATTTT. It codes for CASSLSMLTDTQYF.

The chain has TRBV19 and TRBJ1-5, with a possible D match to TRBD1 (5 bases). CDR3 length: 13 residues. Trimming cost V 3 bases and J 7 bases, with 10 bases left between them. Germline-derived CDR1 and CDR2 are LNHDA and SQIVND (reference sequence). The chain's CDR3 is CASSIRGTQPQHF. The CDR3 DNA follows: TGTGCCAGTAGTATTCGAGGGACCCAGCCCCAGCATTTT.

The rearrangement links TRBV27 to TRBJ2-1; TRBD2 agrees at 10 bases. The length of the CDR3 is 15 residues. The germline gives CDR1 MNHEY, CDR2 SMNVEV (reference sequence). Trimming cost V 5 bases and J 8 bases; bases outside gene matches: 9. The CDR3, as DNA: TGTGCCAGCAGTCCGGCCGGGACTAGCGTCGATGAGCAGTTCTTC. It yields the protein CASSPAGTSVDEQFF.